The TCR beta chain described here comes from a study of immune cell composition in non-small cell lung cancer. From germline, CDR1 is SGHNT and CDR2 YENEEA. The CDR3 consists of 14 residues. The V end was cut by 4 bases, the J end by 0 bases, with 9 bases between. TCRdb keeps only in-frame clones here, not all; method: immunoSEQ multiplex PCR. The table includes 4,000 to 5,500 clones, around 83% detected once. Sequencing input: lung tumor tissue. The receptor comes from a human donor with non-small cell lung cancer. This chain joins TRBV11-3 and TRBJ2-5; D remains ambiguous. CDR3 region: CASSSTPDQETQYF. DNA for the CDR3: TGTGCCAGCAGCTCTACTCCTGACCAAGAGACCCAGTACTTC.